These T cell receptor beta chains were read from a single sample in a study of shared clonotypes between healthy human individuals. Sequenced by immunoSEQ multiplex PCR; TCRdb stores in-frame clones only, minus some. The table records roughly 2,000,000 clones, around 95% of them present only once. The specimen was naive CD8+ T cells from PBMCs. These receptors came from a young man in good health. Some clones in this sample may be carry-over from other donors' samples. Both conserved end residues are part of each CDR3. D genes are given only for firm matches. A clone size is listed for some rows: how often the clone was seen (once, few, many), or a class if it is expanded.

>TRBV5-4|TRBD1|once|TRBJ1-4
CASSWGTANEKLFF
TGTGCCAGCAGCTGGGGGACAGCTAATGAAAAACTGTTTTTT
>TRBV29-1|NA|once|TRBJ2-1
CSVEDGGLSYNEQFF
TGCAGCGTTGAGGACGGGGGGCTCTCCTACAATGAGCAGTTCTTC
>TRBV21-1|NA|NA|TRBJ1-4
CASRPTGANEKLFF
TGTGCCAGCAGGCCGACAGGGGCAAATGAAAAACTGTTTTTT
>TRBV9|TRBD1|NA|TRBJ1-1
CASSLRDRGPLNTEAFF
TGTGCCAGCAGCCTAAGGGACAGGGGGCCACTGAACACTGAAGCTTTCTTT
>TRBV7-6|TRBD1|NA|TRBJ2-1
CASSSVTGGYEQFF
TGTGCCAGCAGCTCGGTTACAGGGGGCTATGAGCAGTTCTTC
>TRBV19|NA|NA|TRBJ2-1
CASRDTDLAQSYNEQFF
TGTGCCAGTAGAGATACCGACCTAGCGCAGTCCTACAATGAGCAGTTCTTC
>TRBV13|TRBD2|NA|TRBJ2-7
CASSPSGGSSYEQYF
TGTGCCAGCAGCCCCAGCGGGGGAAGCTCCTACGAGCAGTACTTC
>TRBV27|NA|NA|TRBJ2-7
CASSLRQTYEQYF
TGTGCCAGCAGTCTCCGACAGACCTACGAGCAGTACTTC
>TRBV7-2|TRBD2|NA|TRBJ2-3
CASSHRAGGTADTQYF
TGTGCCAGCAGTCACCGAGCGGGAGGAACGGCAGATACGCAGTATTTT
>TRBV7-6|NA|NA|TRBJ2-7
CASSLEGVGSYEQYF
TGTGCCAGCAGCTTAGAAGGGGTGGGGTCCTACGAGCAGTACTTC
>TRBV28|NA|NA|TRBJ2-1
CASSLRSRSSYNEQFF
TGTGCCAGCAGTTTAAGGTCCCGGAGCTCCTACAATGAGCAGTTCTTC
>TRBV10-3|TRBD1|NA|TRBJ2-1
CATSEDRVNEQFF
TGTGCCACCTCCGAGGACAGGGTGAATGAGCAGTTCTTC
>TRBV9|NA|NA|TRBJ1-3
CASSVGGGNTIYF
TGTGCCAGCAGCGTTGGGGGCGGAAACACCATATATTTT
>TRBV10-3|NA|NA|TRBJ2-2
CAISEDSPDGELFF
TGTGCCATCAGTGAGGACAGTCCGGACGGGGAGCTGTTTTTT
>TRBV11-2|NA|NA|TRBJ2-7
CASSLGSADYEQYF
TGTGCCAGCAGCCTAGGTTCGGCGGACTACGAGCAGTACTTC
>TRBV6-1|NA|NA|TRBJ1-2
CASTERRENYGYTF
TGTGCCAGCACCGAGAGAAGGGAGAACTATGGCTACACCTTC
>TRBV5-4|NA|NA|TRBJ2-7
CASSLGQRSYEQYF
TGTGCCAGCAGCTTGGGACAGCGCTCCTACGAGCAGTACTTC
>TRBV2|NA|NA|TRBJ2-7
CASRDSSYEQYF
TGTGCCAGCAGGGACAGTTCCTACGAGCAGTACTTC
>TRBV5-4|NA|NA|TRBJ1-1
CASSLTQGAIEAFF
TGTGCCAGCAGCTTGACCCAGGGTGCCATAGAAGCTTTCTTT
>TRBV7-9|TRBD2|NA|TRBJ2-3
CASAGGITDTQYF
TGTGCCAGCGCGGGAGGGATCACAGATACGCAGTATTTT
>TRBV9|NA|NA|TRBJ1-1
CASSPLGKITTEAFF
TGTGCCAGCAGCCCCCTGGGCAAAATAACCACTGAAGCTTTCTTT
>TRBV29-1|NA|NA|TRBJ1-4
CSVLRREDNEKLFF
TGCAGCGTCCTACGCCGGGAAGATAATGAAAAACTGTTTTTT
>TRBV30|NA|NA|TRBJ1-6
CACSELDGNSPLHF
TGTGCCTGTTCAGAGTTAGACGGGAATTCACCCCTCCACTTT
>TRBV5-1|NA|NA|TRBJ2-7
CASSPTGYEQYF
TGCGCCAGCAGCCCCACAGGGTACGAGCAGTACTTC
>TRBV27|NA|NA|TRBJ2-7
CASSAQGRGYEQYF
TGTGCCAGCAGTGCACAGGGTCGGGGGTACGAGCAGTACTTC
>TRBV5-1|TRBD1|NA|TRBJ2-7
CASSLTRTGYEQYF
TGCGCCAGCAGCTTGACCCGGACAGGCTACGAGCAGTACTTC
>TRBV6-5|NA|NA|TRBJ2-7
CASSYRTLSSYEQYF
TGTGCCAGCAGTTATAGAACGCTAAGCTCCTACGAGCAGTACTTC
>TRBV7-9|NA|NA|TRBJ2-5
CASSSPGGYQETQYF
TGTGCCAGCAGCTCGCCGGGTGGGTACCAAGAGACCCAGTACTTC
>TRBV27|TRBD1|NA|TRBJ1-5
CASSSRTGGLGQPQHF
TGTGCCAGCAGTTCCCGGACAGGGGGTTTAGGTCAGCCCCAGCATTTT
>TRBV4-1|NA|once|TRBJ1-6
CASSPLQGGNSPLHF
TGCGCCAGCAGCCCATTACAGGGAGGTAATTCACCCCTCCACTTT
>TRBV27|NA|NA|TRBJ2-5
CASFPQWDSQETQYF
TGTGCCAGCTTCCCTCAATGGGACTCGCAAGAGACCCAGTACTTC
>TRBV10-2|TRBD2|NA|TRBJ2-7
CASTQTGGSYEQYF
TGCGCCAGCACTCAGACGGGAGGGTCCTACGAGCAGTACTTC
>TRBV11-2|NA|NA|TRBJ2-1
CASSLKIWGDEQFF
TGTGCCAGCAGCTTAAAAATATGGGGGGACGAGCAGTTCTTC
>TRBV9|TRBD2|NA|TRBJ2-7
CASSASGHSYEQYF
TGTGCCAGCAGCGCTAGCGGGCACTCCTACGAGCAGTACTTC
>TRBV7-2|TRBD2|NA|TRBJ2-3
CASSYLAGHTDTQYF
TGTGCCAGCAGCTACCTAGCGGGCCACACAGATACGCAGTATTTT
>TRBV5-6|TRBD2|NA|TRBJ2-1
CASSLLAGVVNEQFF
TGTGCCAGCAGCTTACTAGCGGGAGTCGTGAATGAGCAGTTCTTC
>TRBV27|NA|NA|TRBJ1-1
CASSLGSLGVTEAFF
TGTGCCAGCAGTTTAGGTTCTTTGGGGGTCACTGAAGCTTTCTTT
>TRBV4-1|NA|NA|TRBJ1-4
CASSSGPGVREKLFF
TGCGCCAGCAGCTCCGGACCAGGGGTTCGTGAAAAACTGTTTTTT
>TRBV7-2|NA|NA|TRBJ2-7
CASSSLPVEQYF
TGTGCCAGCAGCTCACTACCGGTCGAGCAGTACTTC
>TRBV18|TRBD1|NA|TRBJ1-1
CASSPGTGRNTEAFF
TGTGCCAGCTCACCTGGGACAGGGAGGAACACTGAAGCTTTCTTT
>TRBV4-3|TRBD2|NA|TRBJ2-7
CASSQDRGRAGGEQYF
TGCGCCAGCAGCCAAGATCGCGGGAGGGCGGGTGGCGAGCAGTACTTC
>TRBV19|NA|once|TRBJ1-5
CASREEGFNQPQHF
TGTGCCAGTAGGGAAGAGGGGTTCAATCAGCCCCAGCATTTT
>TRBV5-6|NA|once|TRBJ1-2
CASSLAMSRALYTF
TGTGCCAGCAGCTTGGCCATGTCCAGGGCCCTCTACACCTTC
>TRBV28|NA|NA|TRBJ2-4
CASSLHDPKNIQYF
TGTGCCAGCAGTTTACACGATCCCAAAAACATTCAGTACTTC
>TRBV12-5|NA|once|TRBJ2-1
CASGHGVNEQFF
TGTGCTAGTGGTCACGGAGTCAATGAGCAGTTCTTC
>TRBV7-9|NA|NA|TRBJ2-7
CASSLSTREQYF
TGTGCCAGCAGCTTATCCACTCGCGAGCAGTACTTC
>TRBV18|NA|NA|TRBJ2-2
CASSPPRGEIPGTGELFF
TGTGCCAGCTCACCGCCCAGGGGGGAGATTCCGGGCACCGGGGAGCTGTTTTTT
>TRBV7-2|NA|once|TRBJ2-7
CASSPGAYEQYF
TGTGCCAGCAGCCCCGGGGCCTACGAGCAGTACTTC
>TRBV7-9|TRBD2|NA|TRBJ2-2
CASSFGTSGRVRTGELFF
TGTGCCAGCAGCTTCGGGACTAGCGGGAGGGTGCGCACCGGGGAGCTGTTTTTT
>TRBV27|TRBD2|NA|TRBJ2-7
CASCSGTSGIYEQYF
TGTGCCTCTTGTTCCGGGACTAGCGGAATCTACGAGCAGTACTTC
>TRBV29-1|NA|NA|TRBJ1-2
CSVLRVLDYGYTF
TGCAGCGTGCTCAGGGTACTGGACTATGGCTACACCTTC
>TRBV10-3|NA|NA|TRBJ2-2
CAIALDGSGTGELFF
TGTGCCATCGCCCTCGACGGGAGCGGGACCGGGGAGCTGTTTTTT
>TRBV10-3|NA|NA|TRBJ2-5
CAIRRSTEEQYF
TGTGCCATCAGGAGATCTACTGAAGAGCAGTACTTC
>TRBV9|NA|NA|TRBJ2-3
CASSPPSTDTQYF
TGTGCCAGCAGCCCCCCTAGCACAGATACGCAGTATTTT
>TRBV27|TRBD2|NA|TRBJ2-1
CASSLGAGGPPYNEQFF
TGTGCCAGCAGTTTAGGGGCGGGAGGGCCCCCCTACAATGAGCAGTTCTTC
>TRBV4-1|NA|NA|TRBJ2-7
CASSPPGYEQYF
TGCGCCAGCAGCCCACCAGGCTACGAGCAGTACTTC
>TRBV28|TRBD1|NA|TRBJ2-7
CASPGGTGGPYEQYF
TGTGCCAGTCCCGGCGGGACAGGGGGTCCCTACGAGCAGTACTTC
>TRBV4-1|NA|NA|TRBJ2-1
CASSQPRDAAYNEQFF
TGCGCCAGCAGCCAACCCCGGGATGCTGCCTACAATGAGCAGTTCTTC
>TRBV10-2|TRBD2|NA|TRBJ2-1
CASSDWRLAGSSYNEQFF
TGCGCCAGCAGTGATTGGCGACTAGCGGGGAGCTCCTACAATGAGCAGTTCTTC
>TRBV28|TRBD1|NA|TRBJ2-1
CASSFVDRVYNEQFF
TGTGCCAGCAGTTTTGTTGACAGGGTATACAATGAGCAGTTCTTC